The present T cell receptor (beta chain) was sequenced within a study of cytotoxic CD8 clonotypes in ibrutinib-treated CLL. Overall study: Treatment had run for a median around 12 months, range 6 to 36, when response samples were taken.

Generated by immunoSEQ multiplex PCR, the TCRdb table keeps only in-frame clones and is missing some. The sample shows some 23,000 clones, about 67% of them seen only once. Whole-study findings and limits: Contraction or stability on treatment characterized the public clonotypes, which were uncommon. Baseline clonality, above age-matched healthy donor levels, tracked circulating CD8+ T-cell counts.

The CDR3 loop spans 17 amino acids. Trimming took 1 base from V and 6 from J; bases not matched to a gene: 11. Looked up from germline, CDR1 is SGHTA and CDR2 is FQGNSA. As for this clone: Its specificity is unknown.

The starting material was PBMCs, obtained after 12 months of ibrutinib treatment. This clonotype was sampled from a human donor with chronic lymphocytic leukemia. The rearrangement links TRBV7-2 to TRBJ2-3; the match to TRBD1 covers 9 bases. CDR3 residues: CASSLVPGQGVLDTQYF. DNA of the CDR3: TGTGCCAGCAGCTTAGTGCCGGGACAGGGTGTGTTGGATACGCAGTATTTT.